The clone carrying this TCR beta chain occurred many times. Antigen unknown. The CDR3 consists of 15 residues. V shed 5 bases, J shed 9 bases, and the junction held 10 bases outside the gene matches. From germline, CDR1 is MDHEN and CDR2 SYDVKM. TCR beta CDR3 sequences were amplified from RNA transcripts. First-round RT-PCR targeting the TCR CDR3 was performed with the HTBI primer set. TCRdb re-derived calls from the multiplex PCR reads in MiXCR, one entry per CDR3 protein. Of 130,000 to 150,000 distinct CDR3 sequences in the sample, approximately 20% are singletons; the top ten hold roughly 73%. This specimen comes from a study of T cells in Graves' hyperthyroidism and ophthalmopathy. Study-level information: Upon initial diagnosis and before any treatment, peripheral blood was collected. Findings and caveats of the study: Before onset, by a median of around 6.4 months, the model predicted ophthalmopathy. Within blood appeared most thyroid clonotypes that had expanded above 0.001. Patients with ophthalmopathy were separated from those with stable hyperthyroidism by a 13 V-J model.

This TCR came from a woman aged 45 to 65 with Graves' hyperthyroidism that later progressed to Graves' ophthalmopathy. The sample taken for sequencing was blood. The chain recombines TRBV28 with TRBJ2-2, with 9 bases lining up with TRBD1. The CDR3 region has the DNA TGTGCCAGCAGTGAAGGGGACAGGGAGACCAGGGAGCTGTTTTTT. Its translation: CASSEGDRETRELFF.